This T cell receptor beta chain was observed in a study of OX40 agonist ivuxolimab in advanced cancers. The overall study: As their treatment, patients were administered ivuxolimab, an agonistic anti-OX40 (CD134) antibody. Every 2 weeks, patients got intravenous ivuxolimab at one of six dose levels (0.01-10 mg/kg). Broader study findings: No determination was made of the antigen specificity of the expanded peripheral T cells. The mean number of expanded clones was higher in CD8+ T cells than in CD4+.

Germline loops: CDR1 MNHNS, CDR2 SASEGT. Between the trimmed V and J ends, which lost 2 bases and 0 bases, there was a span of 11 bases. This CDR3 is 16 amino acids long. Assay: immunoSEQ multiplex PCR; the TCRdb copy retains only in-frame clones and omits some. The top ten clones hold over 10% of a sample with tens of thousands of clones, roughly 89% of them seen once. Regarding this clone: Antigen specificity is unknown.

The rearrangement links TRBV6-1 to TRBJ2-1; D gene unclear. The sequences come from CD4+ or CD8+ T cells sorted from blood, collected in a trial of the OX40 agonist ivuxolimab. This clonotype originated in an adult with an advanced solid tumor such as melanoma, head and neck, liver or kidney cancer. CDR3 sequence (DNA): TGTGCCAGCAGTGAATGGGCCACGAGCTCCTACAATGAGCAGTTCTTC. The encoded protein is CASSEWATSSYNEQFF.